The T cell receptor beta chain described here comes from a study of shared clonotypes between healthy human individuals. Method: immunoSEQ multiplex PCR; TCRdb's copy keeps in-frame clones and lacks some. Seen here are under 850,000 clones, 72% observed once, and the top ten hold under 2%. Trimming at V came to 3 bases and at J to 7 bases, leaving 9 bases not matched to a gene. The CDR3 covers 16 residues. Germline V gene sequence: CDR1 SGHAT, CDR2 FQNNGV. This clone came up once. The clonotype was recovered from a woman aged 25 to 45 in good health. V and J are TRBV11-2 and TRBJ2-1, with 10 bases identical to TRBD1. The sequenced material came from memory CD4+ T cells sorted from blood. The subset denotes: CD45RA-negative fraction. The CDR3 DNA is TGTGCCAGCAGCTTGGTCCGGGACAGGGGTTGGAATGAGCAGTTCTTC. It codes for CASSLVRDRGWNEQFF.